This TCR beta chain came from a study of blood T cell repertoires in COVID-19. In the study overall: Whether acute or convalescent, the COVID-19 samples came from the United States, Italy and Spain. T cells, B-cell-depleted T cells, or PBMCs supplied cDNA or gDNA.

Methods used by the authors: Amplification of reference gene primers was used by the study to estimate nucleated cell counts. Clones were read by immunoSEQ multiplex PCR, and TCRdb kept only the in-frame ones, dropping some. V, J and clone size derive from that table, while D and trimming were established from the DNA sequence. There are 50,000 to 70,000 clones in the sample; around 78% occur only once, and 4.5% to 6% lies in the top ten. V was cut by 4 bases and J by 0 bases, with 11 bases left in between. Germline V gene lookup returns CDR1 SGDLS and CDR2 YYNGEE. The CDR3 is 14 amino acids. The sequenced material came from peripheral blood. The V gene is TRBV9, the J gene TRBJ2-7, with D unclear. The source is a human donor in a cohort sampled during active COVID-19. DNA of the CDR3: TGTGCCAGCAGCACCTCCCCTATCTCCTACGAGCAGTACTTC. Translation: CASSTSPISYEQYF.